The count of the clone carrying this T cell receptor (beta chain) is one. J gave up 10 bases and V 5 bases, and 15 bases lay outside the gene matches. This CDR3 contains 16 residues. Per the germline V gene, CDR1 is LNHDA and CDR2 is SQIVND (reference sequence). The authors' processing: The authors estimated nucleated cell counts from reference gene primer amplification. Clones were read by immunoSEQ multiplex PCR, and TCRdb kept only the in-frame ones, dropping some. Clone size and V and J calls were adopted from that table, with D and trimming inferred from the DNA. Of some 140,000 clones in the sample, approximately 90% were seen once. This entry is derived from a study of blood T cell repertoires in COVID-19. At the level of the study: The United States, Italy and Spain provided the acute and convalescent COVID-19 samples. From T cells, B-cell-depleted T cells, or PBMCs came the material, which was cDNA or gDNA.

The V and J genes are TRBV19 and TRBJ2-3; TRBD1 aligns across 10 bases. The origin of this receptor is a man in his sixties or seventies with active COVID-19. Material: peripheral blood. The CDR3, as DNA: TGTGCCAGTAGTCAGGGCGTGGACAGGGGGAACGCGGCGCAGTATTTT. Its protein product is CASSQGVDRGNAAQYF.